This T cell receptor (beta chain) derives from a study of read filtering for tumor transcriptome and immune sequencing (dated by TCRdb to the early 2020s). In the study overall: The cohort was composed of more than 16 male and 11 to 15 female patients, with a mean age of approximately 72 years and an age range of roughly 40 to 85. By revised international staging, 8 or 9 patients were R-ISS I, about 16 were R-ISS II and 7 were R-ISS III. After DNase treatment, whole-transcriptome libraries were prepared using the TruSeq RNA Access Library Prep Kit. TCR-region mapped reads per sample ranged from about 4 to 10.27 million with IR-seq versus only roughly 75 to 1,300 with RNA-seq. Using the same bone marrow samples, the study ran both targeted immune repertoire sequencing and bulk whole-transcriptome sequencing and then compared the TCR repertoires from each method. One of the main goals was to work out a read-filtering strategy for immune repertoire data, in particular whether clonotypes backed by only a single read should be removed. The paper as a whole reports these results and caveats: Compared with RNA-seq, IR-seq captured clonotypes at much higher depth and more reliably, and a smaller IR-seq throughput was enough to identify most shared clonotypes. The sorted CD138-negative fraction was a mixed bone marrow immune population, not purified T cells. The correlation between IR-seq and RNA-seq shared clonotype proportions rose when single-read clonotypes were removed. Single-read clonotypes made up roughly four fifths of clonotypes but 3% to 4% of total reads in IR-seq, and around 73% of clonotypes and 44.6% of reads in RNA-seq.

From the germline V gene, CDR1 is SGHTA and CDR2 is FQGTGA. From the cysteine up to the phenylalanine, the CDR3 has a length of 15 residues. Of all the DNA, just the CDR3 is kept, 45 bases in frame from base 1. Unmatched junction bases come to 1, with V trimmed by 1 base and J by 5 bases. Bone marrow was sampled from every patient at the time of active disease. Isolation of bone marrow mononuclear cells was performed by Ficoll-Hypaque density gradient centrifugation. Myeloma plasma cells were removed and CD138-negative cells were obtained by negative selection following labeling with CD138 magnetic microbeads on a MACS separator. Purity of the isolated cells was checked by flow cytometry on an Attune NxT using CD138 antibodies. TRIzol reagent was used to extract total RNA, and a NanoDrop spectrophotometer was used to quantify the extracted RNA. Paired RNA-seq and IR-seq were performed on the CD138-negative bone marrow sample of each patient.

This clonotype was seen repeatedly, ten times or more. Which antigen it targets is not known. No quality values exist for individual bases; no much larger clone is one base distant. TCR libraries were constructed from roughly 0.4 ug RNA using the Immunoverse kit, and molecular barcoded adaptors covering alpha/delta and beta/gamma chains were employed. The same RNA used for transcriptome sequencing was used for TCR library preparation. Sequencing of TCR libraries was carried out on an Illumina HiSeq 4000 with 2 x 150 cycles. Under the source paper's analysis protocol: Using MiXCR, which included quality filtering and error correction, TCR reads were aligned to human V, D, J and C references and then assembled into CDR3 clonotypes. Clonotype counts and gene usage diversity were analyzed with the tcR package in R. Raw mapping reads were checked after the RNA-seq reads had been mapped by STAR aligner version 2.5.3a onto the human GRCh37 genome. To test how sequencing depth affected the clonotypes detected, IR-seq fastq files were randomly downsampled with Seqtk 1.3. The public reads were run again by TCRdb, first through fastp at Q25 and then through MiXCR, and only productive beta chains were kept. Every entry covers one CDR3 protein and lists the most common genes and DNA from its rows. The V and J calls and clone size are TCRdb's, not the authors'. This sample lists about 63,000 distinct CDR3 sequences; 11% to 15% were detected once. Approximately 50% of the sample lies in the top ten.

Here the chain combines TRBV7-3 and TRBJ2-1; TRBD2 lines up with 11 middle nucleotides. Sequenced material: a population of CD138-negative cells sorted from bone marrow. This sample's cell subset or site label indicates: bone marrow mononuclear cells depleted of CD138+ plasma/myeloma cells by negative magnetic selection. This clonotype was obtained from a donor aged 40 or older with multiple myeloma. The base sequence is TGTGCCAGCAGCTTAAGACTAGCGGGAAACAATGAGCAGTTCTTC. The encoded protein is CASSLRLAGNNEQFF.